One and the same sample provided the 21 T cell receptor beta chains below, sequenced in a study of shared clonotypes between healthy human individuals. Sequencing used immunoSEQ multiplex PCR; TCRdb keeps in-frame clones, though not all of them. Here the sample spans fewer than 400,000 clones, approximately 79% being singletons. Sequences were obtained from memory CD4+ T cells sorted from blood. Subset here: CD45RA-negative fraction. These receptors originate from a man aged 25-45 years in good health.

The V gene is TRBV25-1, the J gene TRBJ2-7; D may be TRBD1 or TRBD2 (5 bases each). V lost 8 bases to trimming and J lost 3 bases, with 17 bases between them. This CDR3 has 14 amino acids. Per the germline V gene, CDR1 is MGHDK and CDR2 is SYGVNS. The CDR3 nucleotides read TGTGCCAGCTCCACCCCCGGGACGGGCTACGAGCAGTACTTC. This sequence encodes CASSTPGTGYEQYF.

This clone was observed once. The CDR3 protein is CASSSGGQGAPRVAFF. In DNA form, the CDR3 reads TGTGCCAGCAGCTCGGGGGGGCAGGGGGCCCCTCGGGTAGCTTTCTTT. The chain has TRBV5-4 and TRBJ1-1; the match to TRBD1 covers 8 bases. Germline CDR1 is SGHNT and CDR2 is YYREEE (reference sequence). The CDR3 runs 16 residues. The V gene end was trimmed by 3 bases and the J gene end by 10 bases; junction bases not matched to a gene: 17.

The chain couples TRBV6-5 to TRBJ2-7; 9 bases map to TRBD2. The germline V gene has CDR1 MNHEY and CDR2 SVGAGI. The V gene end was trimmed by 2 bases and the J gene end by 3 bases; junction bases not matched to a gene: 5. The CDR3 is 15 residues long. CDR3: CASSYRGTSIYEQYF. The CDR3 coding sequence is TGTGCCAGCAGTTACCGCGGGACTAGCATCTACGAGCAGTACTTC.

The chain employs TRBV16 and TRBJ2-3, with no clear D. Looked up from germline, CDR1 is KGHSY and CDR2 is FQNENV. V gave up 0 bases and J gave up 5 bases, with 9 bases separating them. This CDR3 is 14 amino acids long. This CDR3 reads CASSQSQVLDTQYF. For the CDR3, the DNA is TGTGCCAGCAGCCAATCCCAGGTCTTAGATACGCAGTATTTT.

The chain employs TRBV6-6 and TRBJ2-2; tentatively, D is TRBD1 (5 bases). The CDR3 totals 13 residues. Germline lookup yields CDR1 MNHNY and CDR2 SVGAGI (reference sequence). V was clipped by 6 bases and J by 4 bases, with 9 bases between them. The CDR3 sequence is CASSPGPTGELFF. CDR3 sequence (DNA): TGTGCCAGCAGCCCAGGGCCCACCGGGGAGCTGTTTTTT.

The genes are TRBV27 and TRBJ2-5, with D tentatively TRBD2 (5 bases). Germline CDR1 and CDR2: MNHEY and SMNVEV (reference sequence). The CDR3 consists of 13 residues. V dropped 3 bases and J dropped 5 bases, with 10 bases sitting between them. CDR3 region: CASSFSRRETQYF. The CDR3 DNA follows: TGTGCCAGCAGTTTTTCCCGGAGGGAGACCCAGTACTTC.

The chain combines TRBV9 with TRBJ2-6; D may be TRBD1 or TRBD2 (5 bases each). Germline CDR1 is SGDLS and CDR2 is YYNGEE. This CDR3 spans 21 amino acids. V lost 4 bases and J 0 bases, leaving 26 bases between the germline ends. This CDR3 reads CASSSRQGRDLDYSGANVLTF. The CDR3 bases are TGTGCCAGCAGCTCCAGACAAGGAAGGGACCTAGATTACTCTGGGGCCAACGTCCTGACTTTC.

The chain couples TRBV18 to TRBJ2-3, with D possibly being TRBD2 (5 bases). Germline CDR1 is KGHSH and CDR2 is LQKENI. CDR3 length equals 13 residues. Trimming stripped 3 bases from V and 4 bases from J, with 8 bases between. CDR3 loop: CASSPLAPDTQYF. CDR3 nucleotides: TGTGCCAGCTCACCCCTAGCCCCAGATACGCAGTATTTT.

The chain uses TRBV2 and TRBJ1-1; D is uncertain. The CDR3 loop spans 14 amino acids. Germline loops: CDR1 SNHLY, CDR2 FYNNEI. Trimming removed 9 bases at V and 0 bases at J, with 14 bases between. In DNA form, the CDR3 reads TGTGCCAGTGGGCCTTACAGCATGAACACTGAAGCTTTCTTT. As protein: CASGPYSMNTEAFF. The full variable domain, its missing parts supplied by reference TRBV2 and TRBJ1-1, is EPEVTQTPSHQVTQMGQEVILRCVPISNHLYFYWYRQILGQKVEFLVSFYNNEISEKSEIFDDQFSVERPDGSNFTLKIRSTKLEDSAMYFCASGPYSMNTEAFFGQGTRLTVV.

This rearrangement joins TRBV5-4 to TRBJ2-1, with a possible D match to TRBD1 (5 bases). The CDR3 extends over 12 amino acids. Trimming took 0 bases from V and 12 from J, leaving 10 bases between them. Germline lookup yields CDR1 SGHNT and CDR2 YYREEE (reference sequence). Here the CDR3 reads CASSLGAGRQFF. CDR3 sequence (DNA): TGTGCCAGCAGCTTGGGGGCAGGGCGGCAGTTCTTC.

This clone appeared a few times. The V gene is TRBV29-1, the J gene TRBJ2-7; 10 nucleotides agree with TRBD1. Germline lookup yields CDR1 SQVTM and CDR2 ANQGSEA. V was pared by 7 bases and J by 4 bases, with 10 bases of the junction left unmatched. The CDR3 length is 14 residues. The CDR3 bases are TGCAGCGGTGCGGACGGGACAGGGGCGTACGAGCAGTACTTC. It encodes CSGADGTGAYEQYF.

The chain employs TRBV6-5 and TRBJ1-2; 7 bases fit TRBD1. V was clipped by 7 bases and J by 5 bases; unmatched bases: 10. The CDR3 totals 14 residues. In germline, CDR1 is MNHEY, CDR2 SVGAGI. Here the CDR3 DNA reads TGTGCCAGCATTAAGGCAGGGGGAGGGTATGGCTACACCTTC. Translated: CASIKAGGGYGYTF.

The gene calls are TRBV7-9 and TRBJ1-4; the match to TRBD1 covers 7 bases. Germline CDR1 reads SEHNR; CDR2 reads FQNEAQ (reference sequence). The CDR3 is made up of 15 amino acids. Germline trimming cut 5 bases from V and 4 bases from J; bases unmatched to any gene: 7. The CDR3 reads CASSLSQGVNEKLFF. CDR3 sequence (DNA): TGTGCCAGCAGCCTCAGTCAGGGGGTTAATGAAAAACTGTTTTTT.

The V call is TRBV28, the J call TRBJ1-2; D unresolved. The CDR3 consists of 15 residues. The V and J ends lost 2 bases and 8 bases respectively, with 18 bases between them. Looked up from germline, CDR1 is MDHEN and CDR2 is SYDVKM. The CDR3 bases are TGTGCCAGCAGTTTAGTTTTTGGGTCGGGGTTCGGCTACACCTTC. Translation: CASSLVFGSGFGYTF.

The chain carries TRBV5-6 and TRBJ2-5, with TRBD2 as a possible D gene (6 bases). Trimming pared 2 bases from V and 0 bases from J, leaving 8 bases between. The CDR3 length is 14 residues. From germline, CDR1 is SGHDT and CDR2 YYEEEE. The chain's CDR3 is CASSFGGYQETQYF. The CDR3 nucleotides are TGTGCCAGCAGCTTTGGGGGGTACCAAGAGACCCAGTACTTC.

By share, this clone counts as medium-sized. This chain uses TRBV9 with TRBJ2-2, with D unresolved. V lost 3 bases and J lost 7, with 13 bases in between. Germline lookup yields CDR1 SGDLS and CDR2 YYNGEE. CDR3 size: 14 residues. CDR3 nucleotides: TGTGCCAGCAGCGCCCGAATGGTTGGCGGGGAGCTGTTTTTT. Amino acid sequence: CASSARMVGGELFF.

The rearrangement links TRBV19 to TRBJ2-7, with 12 bases lining up with TRBD2. Germline values: CDR1 LNHDA, CDR2 SQIVND (reference sequence). The CDR3 spans 18 residues. V shed 5 bases and J 0 bases; nucleotides not matched to a gene: 11. DNA for the CDR3: TGTGCCAGTAGTTCCCCTCCAGGACTAGCGGGACCCTCCTACGAGCAGTACTTC. Encoded protein: CASSSPPGLAGPSYEQYF.

The CDR3 sequence is CSVVPTQGDTQYF. The DNA for the CDR3 is TGCAGCGTTGTTCCGACCCAGGGAGATACGCAGTATTTT. The rearrangement uses TRBV29-1 and TRBJ2-3; maybe TRBD1 (5 bases). V shed 4 bases and J shed 5 bases, with 13 bases lying between them. This CDR3 region has 13 residues. Germline V gives CDR1 SQVTM, CDR2 ANQGSEA.

The sample holds a few counts of this clone. This sample also contains other DNA sequences that code for the same CDR3. The chain has TRBV6-5 and TRBJ1-5; weak D call: TRBD1 (5 bases). Germline loops: CDR1 MNHEY, CDR2 SVGAGI. The CDR3 totals 12 residues. V shed 6 bases and J shed 3 bases, with 6 bases lying between them. The DNA for the CDR3 is TGTGCCAGCAGCAGGGACAATCAGCCCCAGCATTTT. Translating it yields CASSRDNQPQHF.

This chain connects TRBV4-3 to TRBJ2-1; 8 bases agree with TRBD2. The CDR3 totals 16 residues. Unmatched junction bases numbered 12, after V lost 5 bases and J lost 6 bases. CDR1 and CDR2 from the germline V gene are LGHNA and YSLEER. The CDR3 DNA sequence: TGCGCCAGCAGCGCCCGTACGGCGGGAGGACTCAATGAGCAGTTCTTC. Protein sequence: CASSARTAGGLNEQFF.

The CDR3 here is CASSETRGTDTQYF. The CDR3 region has the DNA TGTGCCAGCAGCGAGACTAGGGGCACAGATACGCAGTATTTT. V and J are TRBV7-9 and TRBJ2-3; TRBD2 is a possible D gene (6 bases). Germline CDR1 reads SEHNR; CDR2 reads FQNEAQ (reference sequence). The CDR3 consists of 14 residues. V was trimmed by 5 bases and J by 1 base, leaving 10 bases between them.